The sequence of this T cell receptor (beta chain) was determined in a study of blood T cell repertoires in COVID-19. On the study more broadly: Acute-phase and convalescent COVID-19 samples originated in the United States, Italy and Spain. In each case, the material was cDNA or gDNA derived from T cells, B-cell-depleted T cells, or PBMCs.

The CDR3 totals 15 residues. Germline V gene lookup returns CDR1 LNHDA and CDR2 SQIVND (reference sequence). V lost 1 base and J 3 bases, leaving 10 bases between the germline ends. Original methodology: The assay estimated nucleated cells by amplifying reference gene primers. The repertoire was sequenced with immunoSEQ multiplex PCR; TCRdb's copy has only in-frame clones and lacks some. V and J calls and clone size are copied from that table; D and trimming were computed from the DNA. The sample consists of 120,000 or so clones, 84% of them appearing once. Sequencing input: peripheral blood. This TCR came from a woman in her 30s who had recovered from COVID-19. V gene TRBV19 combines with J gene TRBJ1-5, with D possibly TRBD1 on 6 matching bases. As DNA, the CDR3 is TGTGCCAGTAGTATAGGTGACAGGTTCAATCAGCCCCAGCATTTT. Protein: CASSIGDRFNQPQHF.